Below, 6 T cell receptor beta chains from the same sample are listed, as sequenced in a study of technical replicates of blood from a few donors. The assay was immunoSEQ multiplex PCR, and TCRdb's table has in-frame clones only and misses some. The sample includes 80,000 or so clones, nearly 98% of them seen just once. The sequencing input was T cells isolated from PBMCs. The receptors here all came from a human donor in good health.

This chain links TRBV6-6 with TRBJ2-2, with D maybe TRBD2 (5 bases). V shed 2 bases and J shed 1 base, with 8 bases lying between them. Looked up from germline, CDR1 is MNHNY and CDR2 is SVGAGI (reference sequence). The CDR3 covers 15 residues. In nucleotides, the CDR3 is TGTGCCAGCAGTTACCTACGGGAGAACACCGGGGAGCTGTTTTTT. Translating gives CASSYLRENTGELFF.

The rearrangement links TRBV6-1 to TRBJ1-2, with a tentative D call TRBD1 (6 bases). Looked up from germline, CDR1 is MNHNS and CDR2 is SASEGT. V gave up 8 bases and J gave up 7 bases, with 17 bases separating them. The length of the CDR3 is 13 residues. The CDR3 reads CASRETGLGGYTF. The CDR3 nucleotides are TGTGCCAGCCGAGAAACAGGGTTGGGTGGCTACACCTTC.

Points on this clone: Germline is not matched at one junction end, which may reflect a read error. The chain couples TRBV5-4 to TRBJ2-1; TRBD2 is a possible D gene (6 bases). CDR1 SGHNT and CDR2 YYREEE come from the germline V gene (reference sequence). The CDR3 extends over 15 amino acids. The CDR3 bases are TGTGCCAGCAGCCCTGCGGGCGGGGAACTTCTTCAGGAGGTCTTC. This gives the protein CASSPAGGELLQEVF.

The chain carries TRBV11-3 and TRBJ1-1, with a possible D match to TRBD1 (6 bases). The V end lost 1 base, the J end lost 4 bases, and 7 bases lay between the germline ends. Germline values: CDR1 SGHNT, CDR2 YENEEA. The CDR3 is 13 residues long. CDR3 sequence (DNA): TGTGCCAGCAGCTTAGTAGGGGGCACTGAAGCTTTCTTT. This encodes CASSLVGGTEAFF.

V gene TRBV9 combines with J gene TRBJ1-3, with D possibly TRBD1 on 5 matching bases. Trimming stripped 3 bases from V and 5 bases from J, with 12 bases between. In germline, CDR1 is SGDLS, CDR2 YYNGEE. The CDR3 consists of 14 residues. The CDR3 nucleotides are TGTGCCAGCAGCGCCCCAGGGCTGAGAAACACCATATATTTT. As protein: CASSAPGLRNTIYF. The full variable domain, with the rest looked up from reference TRBV9 and TRBJ1-3, is DSGVTQTPKHLITATGQRVTLRCSPRSGDLSVYWYQQSLDQGLQFLIQYYNGEERAKGNILERFSAQQFPDLHSELNLSSLELGDSALYFCASSAPGLRNTIYFGEGSWLTVV.

This clone is a singleton in its sample. The rearrangement uses TRBV6-5 and TRBJ1-5; D gene uncertain. The germline V and J ends were trimmed by 0 bases and 7 bases, with 13 bases remaining between them. This CDR3 region has 15 residues. Germline assignment: CDR1 MNHEY and CDR2 SVGAGI. DNA for the CDR3: TGTGCCAGCAGTTACTCGAGGGATCCGTCCCAGCCCCAGCATTTT. Amino acid sequence: CASSYSRDPSQPQHF.